This T cell receptor beta chain derives from a study of T cells in localized non-small cell lung cancer. The CDR3 has 12 amino acids. Germline-derived CDR1 and CDR2 are SNHLY and FYNNEI. Trimming left V 4 bases short and J 4 bases short, with 6 bases between. Sequencing was performed with immunoSEQ multiplex PCR; in TCRdb, only in-frame clones are kept and a portion is missing. The profile shows approximately 30,000 clones, roughly 87% of them singletons. Findings and caveats of the study: Uninvolved nearby lung showed the greatest T cell clonality, exceeding that found in tumor.

A word on this clone: As yet, its antigen is unknown.

The sequencing here drew on peripheral blood mononuclear cells, taken before any cancer treatment. This TCR was sampled from a man between 40 and 69 years old with stage III lung adenocarcinoma. The chain uses TRBV2 and TRBJ2-3; D unclear. The CDR3 DNA reads TGTGCCAGCAGTGTGACGTCAGATACGCAGTATTTT. It is translated as CASSVTSDTQYF.